This TCR beta chain was found in a study of blood T cell repertoires in COVID-19. Study background: Researchers got acute and convalescent COVID-19 samples from the United States, Italy and Spain.

Per the original data handling: Nucleated cell counts were estimated from reference gene primer amplification. Data came from immunoSEQ multiplex PCR; TCRdb stores just in-frame clones and leaves some out. V and J calls and clone size are given by that table; D and trimming were obtained from the DNA. Among hundreds of thousands of clones listed, 83% were seen once. Self-reported history from a screening survey and questionnaire set each donor's cohort. Participants in the exposed group had met a COVID-19 case in the 2 weeks before joining the study. The CDR3 extends over 14 amino acids. V dropped 8 bases and J dropped 0 bases, with 13 bases sitting between them. The V gene's germline CDR1 is SNHLY and CDR2 FYNNEI.

Sequenced material: PBMCs or T cells enriched from blood (not recorded which). The chain is built from TRBV2 and TRBJ1-1; D not certain. The TCR sequence derives from a woman aged 45-60 years who had been exposed to COVID-19. The CDR3 sequence: CASLGRQMNTEAFF. CDR3 sequence (DNA): TGTGCCAGCCTGGGTCGACAAATGAACACTGAAGCTTTCTTT.